This TCR beta chain was sequenced in a study of control samples from healthy donors and cancer patients. The CDR3 has 12 residues. Germline CDR1 is SGHDN and CDR2 is FVKESK. Trimming pared 7 bases from V and 7 bases from J, leaving 13 bases between. Clones were read by immunoSEQ multiplex PCR, and TCRdb kept only the in-frame ones, dropping some. The sample lists some 150,000 clones; around 90% were seen once. Sequencing was performed on blood. The chain is built from TRBV14 and TRBJ2-5; no clear D. This receptor was identified in a man aged 30-40 years in good health. The CDR3 region has the DNA TGTGCCAGCAACCTCAGGCCGGGGACCCAGTACTTC. Translating it yields CASNLRPGTQYF.